This TCR beta chain came from a study of tumor and adjacent non-tumor tissue in lung cancer. Study information: The patients, roughly eleven men and 5 women, were roughly 30 to 76 with stage I to III disease.

TCRbeta libraries were built with three rounds of nested PCR, modified from ARM-PCR. TCRdb processed the multiplex PCR reads anew with MiXCR; each CDR3 protein has one entry. Here the sample spans under 150,000 distinct CDR3 sequences, roughly 70% being singletons. The CDR3 is 13 residues long. The V gene lost 6 bases and the J gene lost 7 bases, with 12 bases spanning the gap. Germline CDR1 SNHLY, CDR2 FYNNEI. This sample's RNA came from whole unsorted tissue. V and J are TRBV2 and TRBJ2-2, with TRBD2 as a possible D gene (6 bases). The sequenced sample was lung tumor tissue. The source of this sequence is a man aged 60 to 75 with small cell lung cancer. As DNA, the CDR3 is TGTGCCAGCAGCGGGAGCCCCCGCGGGGAGCTGTTTTTT. Its translation: CASSGSPRGELFF.